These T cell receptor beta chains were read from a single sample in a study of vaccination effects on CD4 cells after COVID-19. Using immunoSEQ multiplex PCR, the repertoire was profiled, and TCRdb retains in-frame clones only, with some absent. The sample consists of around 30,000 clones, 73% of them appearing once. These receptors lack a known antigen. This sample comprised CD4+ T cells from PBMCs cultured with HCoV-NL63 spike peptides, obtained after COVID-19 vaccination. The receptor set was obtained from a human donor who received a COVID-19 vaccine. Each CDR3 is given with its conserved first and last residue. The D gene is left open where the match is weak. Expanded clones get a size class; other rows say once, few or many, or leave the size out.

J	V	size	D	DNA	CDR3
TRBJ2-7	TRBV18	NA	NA	TGTGCCAGCTCGCCTTCGTGGTCACGGATGTACTACGAGCAGTACTTC	CASSPSWSRMYYEQYF
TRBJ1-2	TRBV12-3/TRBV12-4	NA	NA	TGTGCCAGCAGCCGGACAGTCTATGGCTACACCTTC	CASSRTVYGYTF
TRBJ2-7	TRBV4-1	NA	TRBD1	TGCGCCAGCAGCCAAGATGGGGGACAGACCTACGAGCAGTACTTC	CASSQDGGQTYEQYF
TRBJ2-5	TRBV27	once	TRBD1	TGTGCCAGCAGAGGGACAGAAGAGACCCAGTACTTC	CASRGTEETQYF
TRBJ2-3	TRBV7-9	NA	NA	TGTGCCAGCAGCCGCTCGGGAGATACGCAGTATTTT	CASSRSGDTQYF
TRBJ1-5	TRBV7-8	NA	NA	TGTGCCAGCAGCACAAGGGGGTACCAGCCCCAGCATTTT	CASSTRGYQPQHF
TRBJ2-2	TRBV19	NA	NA	TGTGCCAGTAGTATAACTCCGGACACCGGGGAGCTGTTTTTT	CASSITPDTGELFF
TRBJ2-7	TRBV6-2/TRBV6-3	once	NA	TGTGCCAGCAGTCCCGGGGATTACGAGCAGTACTTC	CASSPGDYEQYF
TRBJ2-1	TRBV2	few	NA	TGTGCCAGCACCATGGACTCGGGGAATGAGCAGTTCTTC	CASTMDSGNEQFF
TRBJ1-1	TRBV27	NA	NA	TGTGCCAGCAGTTTATCGGGGGGCCCGCCCGGGAACACTGAAGCTTTCTTT	CASSLSGGPPGNTEAFF
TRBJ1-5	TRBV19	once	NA	TGTGCCAGCAATAGGGGGGCCTATCAGCCCCAGCATTTT	CASNRGAYQPQHF
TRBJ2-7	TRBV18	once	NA	TGTGCCAGCTCACCCGAGGGGGAGCAGTACTTC	CASSPEGEQYF
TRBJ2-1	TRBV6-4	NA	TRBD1	TGTGCCAGCAGTGACGGACAGGGGGACTACAATGAGCAGTTCTTC	CASSDGQGDYNEQFF
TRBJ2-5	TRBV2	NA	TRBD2	TGTGCCAGCACCTTGGGGGGGAACCAAGAGACCCAGTACTTC	CASTLGGNQETQYF
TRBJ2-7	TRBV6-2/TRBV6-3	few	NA	TGTGCCAGCAGTTACATCGACAGAGGGTCTTCCTACGAGCAGTACTTC	CASSYIDRGSSYEQYF
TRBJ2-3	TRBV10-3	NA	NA	TGTGCCACCCACTCCTCAGTTGTCCCAGATACGCAGTATTTT	CATHSSVVPDTQYF
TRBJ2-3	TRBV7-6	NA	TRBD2	TGTGCCAGCCGACTAGCGGGAGGGCCAGCTAGCACAGATACGCAGTATTTT	CASRLAGGPASTDTQYF
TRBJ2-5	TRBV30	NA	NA	TGTGCCTGGAGTGTACGCGGGGGCTTGGGGACCCAGTACTTC	CAWSVRGGLGTQYF
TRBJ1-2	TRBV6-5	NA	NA	TGTGCCAGTAAGACGGCGGGTCACTATGGCTACACCTTC	CASKTAGHYGYTF
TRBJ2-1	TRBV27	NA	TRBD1	TGTGCCAGCAGTAGGACAGGGGGGCGCTACAATGAGCAGTTCTTC	CASSRTGGRYNEQFF
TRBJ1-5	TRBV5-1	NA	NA	TGCGCCAGCAGCTTGGAGGCTTGGGAGGGCAATCAGCCCCAGCATTTT	CASSLEAWEGNQPQHF
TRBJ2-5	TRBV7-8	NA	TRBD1	TGTGCCAGCAGCCCTCAGGGGGCAGGGGAGACCCAGTACTTC	CASSPQGAGETQYF
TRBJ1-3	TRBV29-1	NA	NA	TGCAGCGCAGCCTCTGGAAACACCATATATTTT	CSAASGNTIYF
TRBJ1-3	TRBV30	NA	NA	TGTGCCTGGAGTGTCTCTAGGAGCTCTGGAAACACCATATATTTT	CAWSVSRSSGNTIYF
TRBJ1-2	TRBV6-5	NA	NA	TGTGCCAGCAGTTACGACCCCGCTACCCGGGGCTACACCTTC	CASSYDPATRGYTF
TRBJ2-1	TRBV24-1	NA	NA	TGTGCCACCAGTGATCCCGGTATCTCCTACAATGAGCAGTTCTTC	CATSDPGISYNEQFF
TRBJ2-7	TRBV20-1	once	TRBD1	TGCAGTGCTGGTGATAGGAGGACAGGGGGCTACGAGCAGTACTTC	CSAGDRRTGGYEQYF
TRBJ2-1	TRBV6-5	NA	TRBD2	TGTGCCAGCAGTTACTTGCCGGGACTAGCTCTCCATGAGCAGTTCTTC	CASSYLPGLALHEQFF
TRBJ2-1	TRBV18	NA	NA	TGTGCCAGCTCACCACAAGGTTTCTACAATGAGCAGTTCTTC	CASSPQGFYNEQFF
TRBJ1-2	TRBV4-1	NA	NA	TGCGCCAGCAGCCAAGTCCCCTTTGTGGGTAACTATGGCTACACCTTC	CASSQVPFVGNYGYTF
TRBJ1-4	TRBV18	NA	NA	TGTGCCAGCTCACTATCGGGCCCTGGAGCCCAAAATGAAAAACTGTTTTTT	CASSLSGPGAQNEKLFF
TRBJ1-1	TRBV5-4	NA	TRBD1	TGTGCCAGCAGGGACAGGGTGAGTTTGAACACTGAAGCTTTCTTT	CASRDRVSLNTEAFF
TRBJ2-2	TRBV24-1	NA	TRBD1	TGTGCCACCAGTGATCGAACACCGGGACAGTACACCGGGGAGCTGTTTTTT	CATSDRTPGQYTGELFF
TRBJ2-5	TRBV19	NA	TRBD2	TGTGCCAGTACCCTCACGGGGGGGGAAACCCAGTACTTC	CASTLTGGETQYF
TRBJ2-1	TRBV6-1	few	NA	TGTGCCAGCAGTGACGGCACTTACTCGAATGAGCAGTTCTTC	CASSDGTYSNEQFF
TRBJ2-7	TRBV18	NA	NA	TGTGCCAGCTCACCACGAGGGGGATACGAGCAGTACTTC	CASSPRGGYEQYF
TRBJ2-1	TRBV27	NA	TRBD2	TGTGCCAGCTGCCATCTAGCGGGAGAGGGGAGGGAGAAGTTCTTC	CASCHLAGEGREKFF
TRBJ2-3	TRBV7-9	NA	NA	TGTGCCAGCAGCTTCGGATCTTTGGGGAACACAGATACGCAGTATTTT	CASSFGSLGNTDTQYF
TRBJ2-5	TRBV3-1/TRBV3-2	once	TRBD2	TGTGCCAGCAGCCAAGATTGGGTTCGGCGGGGGGGCCATGAGACCCAGTACTTC	CASSQDWVRRGGHETQYF
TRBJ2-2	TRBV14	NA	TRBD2	TGTGCCAGCAGCCAAGTTCGCGGGAGGATAAACACCGGGGAGCTGTTTTTT	CASSQVRGRINTGELFF
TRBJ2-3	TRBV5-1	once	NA	TGCGCCAGCAGCCCCCGGGTGGGACCCACAGATACGCAGTATTTT	CASSPRVGPTDTQYF
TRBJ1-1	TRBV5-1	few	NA	TGCGCCAGCAGAGGGGAAACTGAAGCTTTCTTT	CASRGETEAFF